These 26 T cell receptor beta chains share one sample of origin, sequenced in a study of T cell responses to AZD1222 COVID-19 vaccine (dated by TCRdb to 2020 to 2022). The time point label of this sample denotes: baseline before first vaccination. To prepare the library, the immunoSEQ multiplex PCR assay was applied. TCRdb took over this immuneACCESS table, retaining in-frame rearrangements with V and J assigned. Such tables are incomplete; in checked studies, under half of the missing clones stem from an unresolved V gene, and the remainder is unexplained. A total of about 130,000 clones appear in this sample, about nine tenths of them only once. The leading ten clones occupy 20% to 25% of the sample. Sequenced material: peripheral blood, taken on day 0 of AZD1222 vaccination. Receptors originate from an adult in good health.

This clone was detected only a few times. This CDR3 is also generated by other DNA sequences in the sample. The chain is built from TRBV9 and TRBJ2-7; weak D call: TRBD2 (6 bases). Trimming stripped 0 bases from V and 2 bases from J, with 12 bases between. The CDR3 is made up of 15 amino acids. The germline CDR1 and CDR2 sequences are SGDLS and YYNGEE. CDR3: CASSVARDSPYEQYF. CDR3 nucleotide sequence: TGTGCCAGCAGCGTAGCCCGGGACTCCCCCTACGAGCAGTACTTC.

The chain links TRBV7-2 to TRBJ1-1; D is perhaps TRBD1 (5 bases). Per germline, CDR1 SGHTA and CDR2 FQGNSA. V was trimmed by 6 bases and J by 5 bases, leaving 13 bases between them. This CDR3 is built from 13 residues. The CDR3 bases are TGTGCCAGCAGTTTCGTGGGGGGGACTGAAGCTTTCTTT. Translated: CASSFVGGTEAFF.

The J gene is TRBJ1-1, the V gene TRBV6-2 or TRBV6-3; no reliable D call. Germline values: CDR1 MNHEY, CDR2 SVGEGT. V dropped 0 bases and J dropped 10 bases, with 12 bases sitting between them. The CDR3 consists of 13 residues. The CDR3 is CASSYSEVDGAFF. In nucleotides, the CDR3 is TGTGCCAGCAGTTACTCGGAGGTAGATGGAGCTTTCTTT.

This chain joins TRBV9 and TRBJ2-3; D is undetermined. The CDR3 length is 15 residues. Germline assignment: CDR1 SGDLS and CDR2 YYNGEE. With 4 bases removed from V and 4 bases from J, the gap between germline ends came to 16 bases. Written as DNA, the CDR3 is TGTGCCAGCAGCCCTTTCCGCTCCGAGGCAGATACGCAGTATTTT. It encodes CASSPFRSEADTQYF.

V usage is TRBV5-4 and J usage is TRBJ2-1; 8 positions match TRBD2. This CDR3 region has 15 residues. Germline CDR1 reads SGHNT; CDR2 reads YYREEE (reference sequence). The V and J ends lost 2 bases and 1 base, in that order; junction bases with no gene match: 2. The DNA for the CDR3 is TGTGCCAGCAGCTTTGCGGGGGGATCCTACAATGAGCAGTTCTTC. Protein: CASSFAGGSYNEQFF.

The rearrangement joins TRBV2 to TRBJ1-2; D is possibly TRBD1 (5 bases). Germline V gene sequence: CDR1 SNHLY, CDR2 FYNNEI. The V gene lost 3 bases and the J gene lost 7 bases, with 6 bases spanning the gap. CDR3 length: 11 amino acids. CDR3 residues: CASSEGGGYTF. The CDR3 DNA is TGTGCCAGCAGTGAGGGGGGTGGCTACACCTTC.

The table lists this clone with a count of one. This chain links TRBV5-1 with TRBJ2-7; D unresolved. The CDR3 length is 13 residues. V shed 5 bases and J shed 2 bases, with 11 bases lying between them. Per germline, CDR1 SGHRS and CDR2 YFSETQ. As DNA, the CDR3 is TGCGCCAGCAGGACGGCTACGGCCTACGAGCAGTACTTC. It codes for CASRTATAYEQYF.

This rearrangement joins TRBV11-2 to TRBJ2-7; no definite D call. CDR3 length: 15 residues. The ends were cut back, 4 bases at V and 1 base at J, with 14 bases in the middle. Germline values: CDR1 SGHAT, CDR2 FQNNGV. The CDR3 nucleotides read TGTGCCAGCAGCTCCAGGCCGATCGCGTCCTACGAGCAGTACTTC. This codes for CASSSRPIASYEQYF.

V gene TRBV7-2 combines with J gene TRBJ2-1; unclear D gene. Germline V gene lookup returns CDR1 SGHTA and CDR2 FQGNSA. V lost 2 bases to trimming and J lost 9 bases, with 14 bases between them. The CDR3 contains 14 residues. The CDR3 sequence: CASSLISGLGEQFF. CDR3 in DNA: TGTGCCAGCAGCTTAATATCCGGGTTGGGTGAGCAGTTCTTC. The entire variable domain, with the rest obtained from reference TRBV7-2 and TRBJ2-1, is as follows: GAGVSQSPSNKVTEKGKDVELRCDPISGHTALYWYRQSLGQGLEFLIYFQGNSAPDKSGLPSDRFSAERTGGSVSTLTIQRTQQEDSAVYLCASSLISGLGEQFFGPGTRLTVL.

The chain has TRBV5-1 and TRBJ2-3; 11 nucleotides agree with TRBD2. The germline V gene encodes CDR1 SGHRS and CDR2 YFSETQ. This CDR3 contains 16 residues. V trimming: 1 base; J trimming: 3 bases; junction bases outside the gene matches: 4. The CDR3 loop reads CASSLRLAGTTDTQYF. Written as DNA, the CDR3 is TGCGCCAGCAGCTTGAGACTAGCGGGGACTACAGATACGCAGTATTTT. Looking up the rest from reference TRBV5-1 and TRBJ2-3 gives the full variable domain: KAGVTQTPRYLIKTRGQQVTLSCSPISGHRSVSWYQQTPGQGLQFLFEYFSETQRNKGNFPGRFSGRQFSNSRSEMNVSTLELGDSALYLCASSLRLAGTTDTQYFGPGTRLTVL.

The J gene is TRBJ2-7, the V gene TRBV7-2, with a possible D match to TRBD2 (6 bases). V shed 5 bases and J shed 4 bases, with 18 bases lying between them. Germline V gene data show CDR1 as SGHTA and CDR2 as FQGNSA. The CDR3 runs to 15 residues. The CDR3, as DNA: TGTGCCAGCAGCCCCCAGCCCCTAGCGTCGTACGAGCAGTACTTC. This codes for CASSPQPLASYEQYF.

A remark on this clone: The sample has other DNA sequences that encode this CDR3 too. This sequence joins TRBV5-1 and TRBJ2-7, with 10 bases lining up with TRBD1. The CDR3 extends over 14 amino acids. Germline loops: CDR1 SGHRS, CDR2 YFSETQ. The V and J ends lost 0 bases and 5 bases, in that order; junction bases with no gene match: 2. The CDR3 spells CASSLGTGGNEQYF. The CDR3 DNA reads TGCGCCAGCAGCTTGGGGACAGGGGGGAACGAGCAGTACTTC. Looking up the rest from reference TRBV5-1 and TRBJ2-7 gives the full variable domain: KAGVTQTPRYLIKTRGQQVTLSCSPISGHRSVSWYQQTPGQGLQFLFEYFSETQRNKGNFPGRFSGRQFSNSRSEMNVSTLELGDSALYLCASSLGTGGNEQYFGPGTRLTVT.

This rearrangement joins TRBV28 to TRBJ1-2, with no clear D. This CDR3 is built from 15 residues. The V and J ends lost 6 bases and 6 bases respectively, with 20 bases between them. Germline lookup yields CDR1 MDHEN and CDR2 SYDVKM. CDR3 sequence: CASRTRHFYSNGYTF. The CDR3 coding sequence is TGTGCCAGCAGAACGCGACACTTCTATTCGAATGGCTACACCTTC.

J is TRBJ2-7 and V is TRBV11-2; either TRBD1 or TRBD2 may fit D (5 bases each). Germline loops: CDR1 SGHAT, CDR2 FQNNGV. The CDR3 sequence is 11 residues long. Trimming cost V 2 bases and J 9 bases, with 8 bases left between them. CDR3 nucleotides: TGTGCCAGCAGCTTACGGGGCGGGCAGTACTTC. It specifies CASSLRGGQYF.

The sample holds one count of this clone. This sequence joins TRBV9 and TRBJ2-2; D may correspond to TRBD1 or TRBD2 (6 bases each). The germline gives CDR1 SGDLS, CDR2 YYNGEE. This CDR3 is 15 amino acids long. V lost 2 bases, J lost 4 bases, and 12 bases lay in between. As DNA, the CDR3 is TGTGCCAGCAGCGTCGGAGGGGGGTTCACCGGGGAGCTGTTTTTT. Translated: CASSVGGGFTGELFF.

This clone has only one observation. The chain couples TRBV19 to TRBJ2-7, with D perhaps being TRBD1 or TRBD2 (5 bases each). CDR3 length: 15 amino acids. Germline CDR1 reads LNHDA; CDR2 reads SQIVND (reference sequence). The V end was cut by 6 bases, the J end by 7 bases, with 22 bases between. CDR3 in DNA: TGTGCCAGTAGCCTATCCGGGACGGTGATAGCGGAGCAGTACTTC. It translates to CASSLSGTVIAEQYF.

The CDR3 spells CASTRGGESEKLFF. The DNA of the CDR3 is TGTGCCTCCACCCGGGGAGGGGAGAGTGAAAAACTGTTTTTT. The V and J genes are TRBV5-4 and TRBJ1-4; D perhaps matches TRBD1 (5 bases). This CDR3 has 14 residues. From germline, CDR1 is SGHNT and CDR2 YYREEE (reference sequence). V lost 10 bases to trimming and J lost 7 bases, with 20 bases between them. The full variable domain, completed using reference TRBV5-4 and TRBJ1-4, is ETGVTQSPTHLIKTRGQQVTLRCSSQSGHNTVSWYQQALGQGPQFIFQYYREEENGRGNFPPRFSGLQFPNYSSELNVNALELDDSALYLCASTRGGESEKLFFGSGTQLSVL.

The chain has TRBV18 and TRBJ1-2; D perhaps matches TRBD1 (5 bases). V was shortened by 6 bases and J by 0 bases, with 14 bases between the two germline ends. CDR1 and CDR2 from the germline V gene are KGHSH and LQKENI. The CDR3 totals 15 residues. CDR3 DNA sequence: TGTGCCAGCTCCCCCCTGGCAGGGACTAACTATGGCTACACCTTC. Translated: CASSPLAGTNYGYTF.

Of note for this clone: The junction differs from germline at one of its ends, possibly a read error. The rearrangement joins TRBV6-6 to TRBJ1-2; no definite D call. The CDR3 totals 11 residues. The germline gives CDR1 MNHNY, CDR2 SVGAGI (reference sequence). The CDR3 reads CVSSQGYGYTF. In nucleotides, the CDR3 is TGTGTCAGCAGTCAAGGATATGGCTACACCTTC.

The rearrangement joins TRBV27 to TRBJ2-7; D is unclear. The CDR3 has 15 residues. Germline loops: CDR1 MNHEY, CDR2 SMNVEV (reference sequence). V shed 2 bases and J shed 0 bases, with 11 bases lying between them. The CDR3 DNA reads TGTGCCAGCAGTTTAATCTCAAGCTTCTCCTACGAGCAGTACTTC. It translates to CASSLISSFSYEQYF.

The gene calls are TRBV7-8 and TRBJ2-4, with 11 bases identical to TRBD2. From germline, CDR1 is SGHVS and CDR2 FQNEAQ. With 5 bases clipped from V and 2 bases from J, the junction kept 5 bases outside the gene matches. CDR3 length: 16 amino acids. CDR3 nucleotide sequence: TGTGCCAGCAGCGCCACTAGCGGGGGATCCAAAAACATTCAGTACTTC. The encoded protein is CASSATSGGSKNIQYF.

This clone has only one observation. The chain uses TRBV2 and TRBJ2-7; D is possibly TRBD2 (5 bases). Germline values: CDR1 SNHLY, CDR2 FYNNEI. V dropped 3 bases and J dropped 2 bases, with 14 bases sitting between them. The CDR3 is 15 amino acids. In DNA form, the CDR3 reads TGTGCCAGCAGTGAGGGAGCTATCCCCACCTACGAGCAGTACTTC. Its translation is CASSEGAIPTYEQYF.

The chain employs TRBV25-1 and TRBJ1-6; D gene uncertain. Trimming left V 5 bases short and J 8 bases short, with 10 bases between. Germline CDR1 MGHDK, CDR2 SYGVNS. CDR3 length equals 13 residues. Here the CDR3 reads CASSLLRHSPLHF. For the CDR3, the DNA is TGTGCCAGCAGTCTCCTTCGGCATTCACCCCTCCACTTT.

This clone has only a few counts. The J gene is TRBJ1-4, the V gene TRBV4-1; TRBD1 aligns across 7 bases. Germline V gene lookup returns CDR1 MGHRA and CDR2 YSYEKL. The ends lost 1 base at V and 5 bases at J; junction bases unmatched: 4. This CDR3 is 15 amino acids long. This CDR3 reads CASSQAQGRNEKLFF. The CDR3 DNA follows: TGCGCCAGCAGCCAAGCACAGGGGAGGAATGAAAAACTGTTTTTT.

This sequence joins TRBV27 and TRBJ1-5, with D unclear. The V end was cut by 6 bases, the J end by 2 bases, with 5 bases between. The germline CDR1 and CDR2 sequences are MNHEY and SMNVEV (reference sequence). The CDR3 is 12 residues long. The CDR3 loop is CASRTGNQPQHF. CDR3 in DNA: TGTGCCAGCAGGACTGGCAATCAGCCCCAGCATTTT.

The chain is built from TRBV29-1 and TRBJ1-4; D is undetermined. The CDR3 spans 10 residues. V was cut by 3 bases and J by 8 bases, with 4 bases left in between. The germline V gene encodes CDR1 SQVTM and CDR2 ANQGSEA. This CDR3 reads CSVEEEKLFF. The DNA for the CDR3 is TGCAGCGTTGAGGAAGAAAAACTGTTTTTT.